The sequence of this TCR beta chain was determined in a study of regulatory T cells in long-lasting Graves disease (dated by TCRdb to the early 2020s). Concerning the study at large: Antithyroid drugs had been taken for less than 3 months by newly diagnosed Graves' disease patients. A total of about 33 samples underwent TCR sequencing, from about 13 patients with persistent Graves' disease and approximately 20 patients with newly diagnosed Graves' disease. Peripheral blood TCR sequencing and RNA sequencing compared persistent Graves' disease patients with newly diagnosed Graves' disease patients. The study was registered as a clinical trial and conducted in China.

From cysteine to phenylalanine, the CDR3 is 13 amino acids long. Only CDR3 DNA is held: 39 bases, read in frame from base 1. According to the germline V gene (reference sequence), CDR1 reads DFQATT and CDR2 reads SNEGSKA. Trimming costs V 3 bases and J 5 bases, and their ends lie 11 bases apart. In the case of this clonotype: What this receptor recognizes is not known. Per-base qualities were not stored, and no clone one base away is much larger.

The library was obtained by multiplex PCR. Sequencing took place on an Illumina HiSeq 4000. CDR3 regions were amplified by Arm-PCR with iRepertoire HTBI primers to construct TCR beta libraries. Before sequencing, the PCR products underwent gel purification. From the authors' description of their analysis: Gene usage analysis of CDR3 amino acid clonotypes used the 55 to 65 TRBV and approximately 13 TRBJ segments found across samples. COPE and FqMerger were used to merge filtered high-quality paired reads into contigs. BLAST was used to align contigs to IMGT TRBV, TRBD and TRBJ reference genes, with CDR3 defined following IMGT. Highly expanded clones were defined as clonotypes with a frequency above 0.1%. Shannon entropy served as the measure of repertoire diversity, while the Gini coefficient captured V-J evenness. Public clonotypes were defined as clonotypes shared by more than one individual. Using fastp at Q25 and MiXCR, TCRdb reprocessed the public reads and kept productive beta chains. Each entry is one CDR3 protein sequence, shown with its most common DNA and genes. In this record, the V and J calls reflect TCRdb's handling and not the investigators' own analysis. The sample includes 360,000 or so distinct CDR3 sequences, with over 15% observed a single time. Jointly, the top ten make up around 27% of the sample.

Study-level results and caveats: The authors acknowledged the small sample size as a limitation that may reduce accuracy. TRBV28, TRBJ1-2 and TRBJ2-5 were preferentially used in persistent disease, while TRBV20-1 and TRBJ2-1 were favored in newly diagnosed disease. Sequencing and analysis were restricted to the TCR beta chain. Lower TCR Shannon entropy and fewer highly expanded clones were observed in persistent Graves' disease patients than in newly diagnosed patients, which suggested clonal expansion. Only peripheral blood was studied, because thyroid tissue, the primary lesion, was inaccessible. A larger number of public clonotypes was shared among persistent patients (around 2,700) than among newly diagnosed patients (approximately 1,000).

Reading the label with the study, this specimen's time point is: newly diagnosed GD, antithyroid drugs for less than 3 months. For both TCR sequencing and RNA sequencing, RNA was extracted from PBMCs in TRIzol. Graves' disease was diagnosed according to American Thyroid Association guidelines. Patients for the study were recruited at an endocrinology department in Xi'an, China. From each patient, around 9 milliliters of peripheral blood was collected into an EDTA anticoagulant tube. Ficoll Paque Plus density gradient separation was used to isolate PBMCs, and no additional T cell sorting was done. An Agilent 2100 Bioanalyzer and agarose gel were used to check RNA quality, and a NanoDrop 2000 was used to measure RNA concentration. These data also featured in a second study, about T cells in Graves' hyperthyroidism and ophthalmopathy. The other study reports the following: Stable Graves' hyperthyroidism was defined as no progression to ophthalmopathy during 18 months of follow-up. Hyperthyroidism patients were aged 18 to 65 years and newly diagnosed, with disease duration of less than 2 months. Patients with uncontrolled infections, other autoimmune diseases, pregnancy or lactation were excluded. Diagnoses were established on the basis of clinical symptoms, serum thyroxine and TRAb, thyroid ultrasound, and orbital computed tomography. For the first round of RT-PCR on the TCR CDR3, the HTBI primer set was used together with the Qiagen OneStep RT-PCR kit. Most expanded thyroid clonotypes (frequency above 0.001) were also found in blood, which suggests that blood repertoires may mirror thyroid immune responses. Ophthalmopathy was separated from stable hyperthyroidism by a 13 V-J signature model, with approximately 86% sensitivity and about 81% specificity obtained in cross-validation and 80%/75% obtained in testing. In validation, the model predicted progression to ophthalmopathy a median of approximately 6.6 months before onset, with around 70% sensitivity and 72.22% specificity. TCR V-J signatures able to tell the groups apart were searched for in a discovery cohort of more than 90 patients, of whom 43 had Graves' ophthalmopathy and 57 had stable Graves' hyperthyroidism. Whether ophthalmopathy could be predicted prospectively was tested in an independent validation cohort made up of about 20 hyperthyroidism patients plus 17 patients who later progressed to ophthalmopathy. The 95 to 100 discovery patients were divided at random into training and test sets in a 7:3 ratio. In six Graves' hyperthyroidism patients, the study also compared T-cell repertoires from thyroid tissue with T-cell repertoires from blood. After sampling, hyperthyroidism patients received methimazole starting at 30 mg daily, and ophthalmopathy patients received high-dose intravenous methylprednisolone. Libraries were constructed in a second round of multiplex PCR, after which size selection and purification were performed. Paired-end sequencing of the libraries was performed with 100 bp reads on an Illumina HiSeq2000. SOAPnuke was used to process the raw data, throwing out any read that contained adapters or uncalled bases, had a mean Phred below 15, or lacked an exact constant-primer or identifier match. High-quality paired reads were merged using COPE v1.2.5, and each unique nucleotide sequence was defined as a clonotype. Clonotypes were aligned to IMGT TRBV, TRBD and TRBJ reference segments using MiTCR v1.1. The analysis included only V-J combinations with a frequency above 0.0001, which together covered around 99% of the repertoires. The TCS score was defined as F50 (clonal expansion) divided by E x V (chaos), with BLOSUM62-based TCRdist calculated between CDR3 peptides within each V-J. Welch's t-statistics and random forest reduced 514 V-J features to 10 to 15, which were used in a naive Bayes classifier (R e1071). Sample size was not statistically predetermined, and investigators were not blinded to group allocation. According to the paper, TCR Vbeta CDR3 sequencing was carried out on 135 peripheral blood samples, which came from 40 to 45 ophthalmopathy, 80 or so hyperthyroidism and around 17 progressor patients.

The chain couples TRBV20-1 to TRBJ1-5; the D gene remains uncertain. The sample in question was peripheral blood mononuclear cells (PBMCs), obtained at new diagnosis, from a patient treated with antithyroid drugs. The clonotype comes from a man aged 40-49 years with Graves disease. Donor details come from another sample of the same person, matched by shared clones. The CDR3 has the sequence CSASYTPHQPQHF. Here is the DNA: TGCAGTGCTAGCTATACACCCCATCAGCCCCAGCATTTT.